The source of this TCR beta chain is a study of beta chain features in type 1 diabetes. Study-wide background: Age, gender and cell yields were alike across patients and healthy donors.

Every isolated RNA sample was fully reverse transcribed, so sequencing captured expressed TCRB transcripts. The protocol was immunoSEQ multiplex PCR, while the TCRdb copy is restricted to in-frame clones and leaves out a portion. The sample gives about 350,000 clones, 15% to 20% of which show up once; 0.044% is in the top ten. This CDR3 has 14 amino acids. From germline, CDR1 is SNHLY and CDR2 FYNNEI. V was shortened by 6 bases and J by 3 bases, with 14 bases between the two germline ends. This clone was detected a few times. This TCR was recovered from a young woman in good health. Input material: naive CD4+ T cells from blood. The V gene is TRBV2, the J gene TRBJ1-1; a possible D gene is TRBD1 (6 bases). Here the CDR3 reads CASRGPRGDTEAFF. For the CDR3, the DNA is TGTGCCAGCAGAGGTCCCAGGGGAGACACTGAAGCTTTCTTT.